This T cell receptor beta chain was documented in a study of post-analysis software for immune sequencing data. Points from the study as a whole: When the samples were clustered directly with F measure, those that had been prepared in the same batch showed strong co-clustering. Patients used several TRBV segments, including TRBV5-6, TRBV5-1 and TRBV20-1, more often than controls. Relative to controls, patients with multiple sclerosis showed significantly lower normalized Chao1 diversity.

Germline-derived CDR1 and CDR2 are LGHNA and YSLEER. Trimming took 4 bases from V and 4 from J, leaving 16 bases between them. This CDR3 is 15 amino acids long. Prepared TCR beta cDNA libraries contained unique molecular identifiers. The source material, about 0.95 to 11 million T cells, gave rise to 400,000 to 550,000 cDNA molecules. TCRdb itself ran the PCR reads through MiXCR, one entry per CDR3 protein. The repertoire includes some 190,000 distinct CDR3 sequences, approximately 30% of them detected once, and about 3.4% sits in the top ten. This clonotype has only one observation. Its antigen is still unknown.

The J gene is TRBJ1-2, the V gene TRBV4-3, with D hard to call. The material sequenced was blood. The sequence derives from a girl aged 2 to 17 with multiple sclerosis. CDR3 sequence (DNA): TGCGCCAGCAGCCCAGCTATCCAGCACATCTATGGCTACACCTTC. It translates to CASSPAIQHIYGYTF.